These 14 T cell receptor beta chains were all obtained from the same sample, sequenced in a study of blood T cell repertoires in COVID-19. TCRdb keeps only in-frame clones here, not all; method: immunoSEQ multiplex PCR. The data contain 75,000 or so clones, around 83% of them seen just once; the ten biggest clones take up 3% to 4.5%. Sequencing was done on a sample of peripheral blood. These receptors were taken from a man in his fifties or sixties with acute or convalescent COVID-19.

The chain has TRBV29-1 and TRBJ2-3; 10 nucleotides match TRBD2. The trim removed 2 bases at V and 6 bases at J, leaving 11 bases unmatched. Germline V gives CDR1 SQVTM, CDR2 ANQGSEA. The CDR3 covers 16 residues. The CDR3 nucleotides are TGCAGCGTTGAACCCCACGGGCTAGCGGGAGCGGATACGCAGTATTTT. Translated: CSVEPHGLAGADTQYF.

The rearrangement joins TRBV5-6 to TRBJ2-1; TRBD1 matches at 8 bases. V lost 0 bases to trimming and J lost 6 bases; unmatched junction nucleotides: 2. Germline V gene data show CDR1 as SGHDT and CDR2 as YYEEEE. CDR3 size: 14 residues. The CDR3 region has the DNA TGTGCCAGCAGCTTGGGACAGGGGTCCAATGAGCAGTTCTTC. Amino acid sequence: CASSLGQGSNEQFF.

This chain uses TRBV18 with TRBJ1-6; 7 nucleotides line up with TRBD1. V lost 4 bases and J lost 6; bases outside the gene matches: 6. CDR3 size: 15 residues. Germline V gives CDR1 KGHSH, CDR2 LQKENI. The CDR3 spells CASSRAGTANSPLHF. The CDR3, as DNA: TGTGCCAGCTCACGCGCCGGGACAGCTAATTCACCCCTCCACTTT.

The chain combines TRBV10-1 with TRBJ1-2, with D possibly TRBD1 on 6 matching bases. There are 17 residues in the CDR3. Germline CDR1 is WNHNN and CDR2 is SYGVQD (reference sequence). Between the trimmed V and J ends, which lost 7 bases and 3 bases, there was a span of 24 bases. This CDR3 is CASILYLPPPGDYGYTF. The CDR3 DNA reads TGCGCCAGCATATTGTACCTGCCCCCCCCAGGGGACTATGGCTACACCTTC.

The J gene is TRBJ1-5, the V gene TRBV7-9, with 9 bases aligning to TRBD1. The V and J ends lost 5 bases and 2 bases, in that order; junction bases with no gene match: 4. CDR1 is SEHNR and CDR2 is FQNEAQ in the germline V gene (reference sequence). This CDR3 region has 15 residues. This chain's CDR3 is CASSPQGAGNQPQHF. The CDR3 nucleotides are TGTGCCAGCAGCCCACAGGGGGCTGGCAATCAGCCCCAGCATTTT.

The V gene is TRBV7-7, the J gene TRBJ2-1, with D maybe TRBD1 (6 bases). Trimming shortened V by 5 bases and J by 5 bases, and 16 bases separated the two germline ends. The CDR3 totals 15 residues. Germline loops: CDR1 SSHAT, CDR2 FNYEAQ (reference sequence). CDR3 amino acids: CASSPLTGGDNEQFF. The CDR3 DNA follows: TGTGCCAGCAGCCCCCTGACAGGAGGTGACAATGAGCAGTTCTTC.

The rearrangement uses TRBV28 and TRBJ1-3, with D maybe TRBD1 (6 bases). Germline CDR1 MDHEN, CDR2 SYDVKM. V lost 5 bases to trimming and J lost 0 bases, with 11 bases between them. The CDR3 length is 15 residues. CDR3 protein: CASSDRRSSGNTIYF. The CDR3 DNA sequence: TGTGCCAGCAGTGACAGGAGGTCCTCTGGAAACACCATATATTTT.

The chain joins TRBV9 to TRBJ2-1, with 10 bases lining up with TRBD2. V lost 2 bases to trimming and J lost 2 bases; unmatched junction nucleotides: 1. Germline CDR1 SGDLS, CDR2 YYNGEE. This CDR3 has 15 residues. The CDR3 sequence: CASSVSGRAYNEQFF. The CDR3 coding sequence is TGTGCCAGCAGCGTCAGCGGGAGGGCCTACAATGAGCAGTTCTTC.

This chain uses TRBV11-2 with TRBJ1-4; TRBD1 matches 7 bases. The CDR3 extends over 16 amino acids. With V trimmed by 2 bases and J by 5 bases, 8 bases remained unmatched. CDR1 and CDR2 from the germline V gene are SGHAT and FQNNGV. In nucleotides, the CDR3 is TGTGCCAGCAGCTTACAGGGGGGACGAAAGAATGAAAAACTGTTTTTT. This gives the protein CASSLQGGRKNEKLFF.

The CDR3, as DNA: TGCAGCGTTACAGGGGCAGGAGGAAACACCATATATTTT. It specifies CSVTGAGGNTIYF. V usage is TRBV29-1 and J usage is TRBJ1-3; the match to TRBD1 covers 7 bases. V shed 5 bases, J shed 4 bases, and the junction held 5 bases outside the gene matches. Germline assignment: CDR1 SQVTM and CDR2 ANQGSEA. The CDR3 is 13 residues long.

The chain carries TRBV7-9 and TRBJ2-3, with D tentatively TRBD2 (6 bases). Between the trimmed V and J ends, which lost 3 bases and 1 base, there was a span of 8 bases. Germline CDR1 and CDR2: SEHNR and FQNEAQ (reference sequence). This CDR3 is 14 amino acids long. The CDR3 reads CASSFGGGTDTQYF. The CDR3, as DNA: TGTGCCAGCAGCTTCGGCGGGGGCACAGATACGCAGTATTTT.

The chain combines TRBV6-2 or TRBV6-3 with TRBJ1-2, with 7 bases matching TRBD1. This CDR3 has 12 residues. J gave up 8 bases and V 6 bases, and 6 bases lay outside the gene matches. Germline V gives CDR1 MNHEY, CDR2 SVGEGT. The CDR3 nucleotides are TGTGCCAGCAGCCCGGACAGGTTGGGCTACACCTTC. This sequence encodes CASSPDRLGYTF.

The chain recombines TRBV5-1 with TRBJ2-1, with TRBD1 as a possible D gene (5 bases). CDR1 is SGHRS, CDR2 YFSETQ, per germline. V lost 0 bases and J lost 6, with 19 bases in between. The CDR3 consists of 17 residues. The CDR3 loop reads CASSLAIGGARINEQFF. The DNA for the CDR3 is TGCGCCAGCAGCTTGGCCATCGGTGGGGCCCGTATCAATGAGCAGTTCTTC.

The chain has TRBV24-1 and TRBJ2-3; D gene ambiguous. The germline V and J ends were trimmed by 3 bases and 6 bases, with 12 bases remaining between them. CDR1 KGHDR and CDR2 SFDVKD come from the germline V gene. The CDR3 loop spans 14 amino acids. This CDR3 is CATSDPLYADTQYF. The DNA of the CDR3 is TGTGCCACCAGTGATCCCCTGTATGCGGATACGCAGTATTTT.